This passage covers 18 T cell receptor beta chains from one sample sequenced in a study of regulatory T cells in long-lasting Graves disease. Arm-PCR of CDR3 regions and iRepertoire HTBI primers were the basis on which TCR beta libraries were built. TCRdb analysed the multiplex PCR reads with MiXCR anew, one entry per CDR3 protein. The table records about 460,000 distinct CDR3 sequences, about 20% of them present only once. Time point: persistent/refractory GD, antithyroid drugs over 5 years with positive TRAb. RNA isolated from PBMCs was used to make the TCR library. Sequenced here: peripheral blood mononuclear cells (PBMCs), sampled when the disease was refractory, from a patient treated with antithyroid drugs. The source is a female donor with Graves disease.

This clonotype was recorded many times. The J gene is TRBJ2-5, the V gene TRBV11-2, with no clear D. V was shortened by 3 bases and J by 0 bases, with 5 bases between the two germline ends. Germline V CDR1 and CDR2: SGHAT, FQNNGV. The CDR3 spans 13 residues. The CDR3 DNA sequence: TGTGCCAGCAGCTTTGTGGACCAAGAGACCCAGTACTTC. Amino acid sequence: CASSFVDQETQYF.

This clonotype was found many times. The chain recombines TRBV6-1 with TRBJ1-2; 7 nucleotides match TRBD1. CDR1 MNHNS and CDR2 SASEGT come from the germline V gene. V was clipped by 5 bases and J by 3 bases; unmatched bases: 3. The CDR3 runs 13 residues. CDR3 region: CASSITGDYGYTF. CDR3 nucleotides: TGTGCCAGCAGTATAACAGGGGACTATGGCTACACCTTC.

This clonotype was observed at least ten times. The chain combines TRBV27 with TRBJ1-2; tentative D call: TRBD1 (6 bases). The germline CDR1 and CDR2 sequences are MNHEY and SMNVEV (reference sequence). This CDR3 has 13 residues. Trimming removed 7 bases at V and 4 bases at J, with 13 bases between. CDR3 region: CASKNRDSYGYTF. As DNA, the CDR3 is TGTGCCAGCAAGAACAGGGACTCCTATGGCTACACCTTC.

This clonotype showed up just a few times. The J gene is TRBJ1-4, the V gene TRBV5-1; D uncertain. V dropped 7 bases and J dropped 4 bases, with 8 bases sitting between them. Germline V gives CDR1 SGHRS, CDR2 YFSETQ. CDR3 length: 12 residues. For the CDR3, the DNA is TGCGCCAGCCGTTTCCTTAATGAAAAACTGTTTTTT. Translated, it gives CASRFLNEKLFF.

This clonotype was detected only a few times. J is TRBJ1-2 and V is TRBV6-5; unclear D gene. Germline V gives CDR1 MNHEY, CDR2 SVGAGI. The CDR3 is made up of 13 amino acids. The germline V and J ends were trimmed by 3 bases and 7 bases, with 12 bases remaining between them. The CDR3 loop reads CASSYTAPLGYTF. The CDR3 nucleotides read TGTGCCAGCAGTTATACGGCTCCCCTTGGCTACACCTTC.

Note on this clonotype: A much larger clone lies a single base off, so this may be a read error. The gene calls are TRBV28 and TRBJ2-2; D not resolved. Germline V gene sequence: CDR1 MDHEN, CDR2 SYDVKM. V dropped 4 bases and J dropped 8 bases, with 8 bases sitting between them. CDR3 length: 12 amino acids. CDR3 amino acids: CASSSSQGELFF. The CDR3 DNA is TGTGCCAGCAGTTCATCACAGGGGGAGCTGTTTTTT.

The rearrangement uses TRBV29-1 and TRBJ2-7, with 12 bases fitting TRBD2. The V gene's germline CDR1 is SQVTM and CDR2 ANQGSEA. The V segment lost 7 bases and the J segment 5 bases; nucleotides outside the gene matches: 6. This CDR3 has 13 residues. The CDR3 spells CSAGLAGRNEQYF. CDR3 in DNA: TGCAGCGCTGGACTAGCGGGACGCAACGAGCAGTACTTC.

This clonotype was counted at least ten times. In DNA form, the CDR3 reads TGCGCCAGCAGCCTCGAACCTAGCGGGCATAACTATGGCTACACCTTC. Translating gives CASSLEPSGHNYGYTF. The J gene is TRBJ1-2, the V gene TRBV5-1, with unresolved D. Trimming pared 4 bases from V and 1 base from J, leaving 17 bases between. Germline V gene sequence: CDR1 SGHRS, CDR2 YFSETQ. The CDR3 spans 16 residues.

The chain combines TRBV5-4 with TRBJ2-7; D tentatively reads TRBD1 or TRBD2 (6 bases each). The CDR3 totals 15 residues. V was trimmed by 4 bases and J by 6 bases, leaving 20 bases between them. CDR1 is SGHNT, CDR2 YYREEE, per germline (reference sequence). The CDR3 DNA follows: TGTGCCAGCAGCACAACCTGGGGGGCTTCGAGCGAGCAGTACTTC. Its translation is CASSTTWGASSEQYF.

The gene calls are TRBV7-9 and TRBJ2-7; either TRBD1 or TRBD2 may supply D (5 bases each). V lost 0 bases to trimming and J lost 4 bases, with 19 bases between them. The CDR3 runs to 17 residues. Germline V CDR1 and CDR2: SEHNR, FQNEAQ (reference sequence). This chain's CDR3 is CASSLAPKGTFYYEQYF. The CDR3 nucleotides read TGTGCCAGCAGCTTAGCCCCTAAGGGGACGTTCTATTACGAGCAGTACTTC.

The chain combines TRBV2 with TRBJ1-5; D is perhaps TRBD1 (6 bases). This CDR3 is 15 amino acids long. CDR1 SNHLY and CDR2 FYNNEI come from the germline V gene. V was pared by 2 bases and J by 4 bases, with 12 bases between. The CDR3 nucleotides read TGTGCCAGCAGTGAATGGGGGGCACCTAATCAGCCCCAGCATTTT. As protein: CASSEWGAPNQPQHF.

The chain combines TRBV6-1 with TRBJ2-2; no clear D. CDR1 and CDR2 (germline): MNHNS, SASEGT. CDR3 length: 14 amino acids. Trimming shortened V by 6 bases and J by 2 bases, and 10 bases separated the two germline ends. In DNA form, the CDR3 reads TGTGCCAGCAGATCCCGGAGCAACACCGGGGAGCTGTTTTTT. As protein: CASRSRSNTGELFF.

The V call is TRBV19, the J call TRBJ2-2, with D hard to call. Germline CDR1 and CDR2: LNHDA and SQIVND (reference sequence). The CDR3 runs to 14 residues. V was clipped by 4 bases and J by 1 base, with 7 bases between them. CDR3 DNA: TGTGCCAGTAGTACGACACTGAACACCGGGGAGCTGTTTTTT. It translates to CASSTTLNTGELFF.

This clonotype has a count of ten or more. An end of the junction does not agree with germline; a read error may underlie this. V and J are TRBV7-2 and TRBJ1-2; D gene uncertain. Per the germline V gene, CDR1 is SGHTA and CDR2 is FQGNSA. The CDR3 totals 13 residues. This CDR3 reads CASSLGQDYGYTF. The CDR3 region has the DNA TGTGCCAGCAGTTTAGGGCAGGACTATGGCTACACCTTC.

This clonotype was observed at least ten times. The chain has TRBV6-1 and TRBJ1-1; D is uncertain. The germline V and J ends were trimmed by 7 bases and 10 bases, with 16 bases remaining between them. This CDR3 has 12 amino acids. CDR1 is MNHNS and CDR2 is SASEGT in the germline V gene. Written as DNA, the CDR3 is TGTGCCAGCACCAACCAGCAACAAGTAGCTTTCTTT. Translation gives CASTNQQQVAFF.

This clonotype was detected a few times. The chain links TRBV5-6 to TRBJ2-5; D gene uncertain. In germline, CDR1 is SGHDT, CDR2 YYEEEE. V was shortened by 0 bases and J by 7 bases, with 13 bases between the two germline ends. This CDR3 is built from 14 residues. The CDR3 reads CASSLARVVWTQYF. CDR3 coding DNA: TGTGCCAGCAGCTTGGCAAGGGTAGTTTGGACCCAGTACTTC. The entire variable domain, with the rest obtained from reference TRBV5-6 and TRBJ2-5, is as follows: DAGVTQSPTHLIKTRGQQVTLRCSPKSGHDTVSWYQQALGQGPQFIFQYYEEEERQRGNFPDRFSGHQFPNYSSELNVNALLLGDSALYLCASSLARVVWTQYFGPGTRLLVL.

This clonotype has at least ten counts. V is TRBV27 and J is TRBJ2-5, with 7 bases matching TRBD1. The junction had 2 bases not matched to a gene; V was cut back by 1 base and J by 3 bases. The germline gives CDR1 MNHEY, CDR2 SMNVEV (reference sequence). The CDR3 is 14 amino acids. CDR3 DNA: TGTGCCAGCAGTTTATTGGGACAGAAAGAGACCCAGTACTTC. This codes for CASSLLGQKETQYF.

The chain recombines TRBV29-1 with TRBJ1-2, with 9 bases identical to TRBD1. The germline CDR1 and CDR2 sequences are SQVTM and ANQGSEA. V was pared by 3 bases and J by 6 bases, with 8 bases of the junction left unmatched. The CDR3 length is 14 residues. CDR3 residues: CSVEGTQGADGYTF. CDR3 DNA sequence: TGCAGCGTTGAGGGGACACAGGGGGCTGATGGCTACACCTTC.